The 23 T cell receptor beta chains below all came from one sample that was sequenced in a study of cytomegalovirus exposure and HLA in healthy donors. The primer mix had 60 Vbeta and 13 Jbeta primers. The method was immunoSEQ multiplex PCR; TCRdb's version includes in-frame clones alone and lacks a portion of them. The sample yields 60,000 to 70,000 clones, about four fifths seen once. The specimen sequenced was PBMCs. The source is a man in his late teens or twenties in good health and CMV-seropositive.

V is TRBV5-1 and J is TRBJ2-7; TRBD2 matches 12 bases. The CDR3 consists of 17 residues. The J segment lost 6 bases and the V segment lost 4 bases, leaving 14 bases of the junction unmatched. Germline V lookup: CDR1 SGHRS, CDR2 YFSETQ. The CDR3 loop reads CASSPPGLAGGGREQYF. CDR3 DNA sequence: TGCGCCAGCAGCCCTCCGGGCCTAGCGGGAGGGGGTCGCGAGCAGTACTTC.

In nucleotides, the CDR3 is TGTGCCAGCAGACGTGACAGCACCCAGTACTTC. Its protein is CASRRDSTQYF. The chain recombines TRBV6-5 with TRBJ2-5; D is possibly TRBD1 (5 bases). The CDR3 is 11 amino acids. From germline, CDR1 is MNHEY and CDR2 SVGAGI. Trimming left V 6 bases short and J 8 bases short, with 10 bases between.

The rearrangement uses TRBV6-1 and TRBJ2-2; 7 bases agree with TRBD1. Trimming removed 7 bases from V and 6 bases from J; junction bases left unmatched: 11. CDR3 size: 15 residues. The germline V gene has CDR1 MNHNS and CDR2 SASEGT. DNA of the CDR3: TGTGCCAGCACCCAGACAGGGTTATTCGCCGGGGAGCTGTTTTTT. Amino acids: CASTQTGLFAGELFF.

The chain joins TRBV18 to TRBJ1-1; 11 nucleotides match TRBD1. Germline V lookup: CDR1 KGHSH, CDR2 LQKENI. V lost 5 bases and J lost 4; bases outside the gene matches: 3. The CDR3 covers 14 residues. The CDR3 loop reads CASSSGTGGTEAFF. DNA for the CDR3: TGTGCCAGCTCAAGTGGGACAGGGGGCACTGAAGCTTTCTTT.

The gene calls are TRBV6-5 and TRBJ1-1, with D possibly matching TRBD1 (6 bases). V lost 6 bases, J lost 1 base, and 12 bases lay in between. Germline loops: CDR1 MNHEY, CDR2 SVGAGI. CDR3 size: 14 residues. Here the CDR3 DNA reads TGTGCCAGCAGCCAGGACAGAAAGAACACTGAAGCTTTCTTT. Its translation is CASSQDRKNTEAFF.

The V call is TRBV5-8, the J call TRBJ2-7, with D unresolved. Germline-derived CDR1 and CDR2 are SGHTS and YDEGEE. V lost 3 bases, J lost 2 bases, and 3 bases lay in between. The CDR3 loop spans 11 amino acids. CDR3 bases: TGTGCCAGCAGCTCTGCCTACGAGCAGTACTTC. Its protein is CASSSAYEQYF.

V and J are TRBV9 and TRBJ1-1; 8 nucleotides agree with TRBD1. The CDR3 is 15 amino acids. The germline gives CDR1 SGDLS, CDR2 YYNGEE. V lost 0 bases, J lost 3 bases, and 4 bases stayed unmatched. Here the CDR3 DNA reads TGTGCCAGCAGCGTAGGTGGACAGGGATACACTGAAGCTTTCTTT. Its protein product is CASSVGGQGYTEAFF.

CDR3 DNA sequence: TGTGCCAGCACCACTACCGGAGTCGGGAGCTATGGCTACACCTTC. Amino acids: CASTTTGVGSYGYTF. The rearrangement uses TRBV28 and TRBJ1-2; D is unresolved. The CDR3 spans 15 residues. Germline V gives CDR1 MDHEN, CDR2 SYDVKM. V gave up 7 bases and J gave up 4 bases, with 19 bases separating them.

The rearrangement links TRBV5-1 to TRBJ1-1; D is unclear. The CDR3 loop spans 12 amino acids. Germline assignment: CDR1 SGHRS and CDR2 YFSETQ. The V gene lost 5 bases and the J gene lost 3 bases, with 8 bases spanning the gap. Here the CDR3 DNA reads TGCGCCAGCAGACGGGTGGACACTGAAGCTTTCTTT. Amino acid sequence: CASRRVDTEAFF.

This rearrangement joins TRBV6-5 to TRBJ1-2; 9 nucleotides match TRBD1. V was pared by 6 bases and J by 3 bases, with 5 bases of the junction left unmatched. Germline CDR1 reads MNHEY; CDR2 reads SVGAGI. The CDR3 is 14 residues long. The CDR3 nucleotides read TGTGCCAGCAGCCTAACAGGGGGCGACTATGGCTACACCTTC. Its translation: CASSLTGGDYGYTF.

The rearrangement joins TRBV7-2 to TRBJ2-1, with D perhaps matching TRBD2 (6 bases). CDR3 length: 14 amino acids. Germline V CDR1 and CDR2: SGHTA, FQGNSA. Trimming cost V 4 bases and J 3 bases, with 10 bases left between them. The CDR3 is CASSYRLVYNEQFF. Written as DNA, the CDR3 is TGTGCCAGCAGCTACCGACTAGTCTACAATGAGCAGTTCTTC.

The CDR3 spells CASSPGQKTYEQYF. CDR3 DNA: TGTGCCAGCAGCCCCGGACAGAAAACCTACGAGCAGTACTTC. V usage is TRBV27 and J usage is TRBJ2-7; possible D gene TRBD1, 6 bases. Germline assignment: CDR1 MNHEY and CDR2 SMNVEV (reference sequence). The CDR3 covers 14 residues. V lost 6 bases and J lost 2, with 14 bases in between.

As DNA, the CDR3 is TGCGCCAGCAGCCAAGTCACAGGAAACAATCAGCCCCAGCATTTT. This sequence encodes CASSQVTGNNQPQHF. This chain connects TRBV4-1 to TRBJ1-5; possible D gene TRBD1, 5 bases. This CDR3 contains 15 residues. The V gene lost 1 base and the J gene lost 3 bases, with 10 bases spanning the gap. The germline V gene encodes CDR1 MGHRA and CDR2 YSYEKL.

The rearrangement links TRBV4-1 to TRBJ1-2; TRBD1 aligns across 7 bases. Losses at the gene ends were 4 bases for V and 7 bases for J; bases not matched to a gene: 6. Germline assignment: CDR1 MGHRA and CDR2 YSYEKL. The CDR3 consists of 13 residues. The CDR3 region has the DNA TGCGCCAGCAGCCGAGAGACAGGGCTTGGCTACACCTTC. It is translated as CASSRETGLGYTF.

The rearrangement links TRBV2 to TRBJ2-3, with 7 positions matching TRBD1. The CDR3 covers 15 residues. Looked up from germline, CDR1 is SNHLY and CDR2 is FYNNEI. V trimming: 6 bases; J trimming: 1 base; junction bases outside the gene matches: 7. The CDR3, as DNA: TGTGCCAGCAGGCAACAGGGGACCGGCACAGATACGCAGTATTTT. This translates into CASRQQGTGTDTQYF.

A few counts support this clone. The rearrangement uses TRBV5-1 and TRBJ2-7; tentatively, D is TRBD1 (6 bases). Per germline, CDR1 SGHRS and CDR2 YFSETQ. The CDR3 extends over 13 amino acids. V shed 2 bases and J shed 5 bases, with 11 bases lying between them. The CDR3 coding sequence is TGCGCCAGCAGCTTACAACAGGGTAACGAGCAGTACTTC. Its protein product is CASSLQQGNEQYF.

The chain is built from TRBV11-2 and TRBJ2-3, with D uncertain. CDR1 is SGHAT and CDR2 is FQNNGV in the germline V gene. CDR3 length: 13 amino acids. Trimming stripped 5 bases from V and 3 bases from J, with 9 bases between. This CDR3 is CASSPPITDTQYF. The CDR3 nucleotides read TGTGCCAGCAGCCCCCCTATAACAGATACGCAGTATTTT.

V and J are TRBV11-2 and TRBJ2-7, with TRBD2 identical over 10 bases. Germline V lookup: CDR1 SGHAT, CDR2 FQNNGV. Germline trimming cut 3 bases from V and 5 bases from J; bases unmatched to any gene: 7. This CDR3 contains 15 residues. The CDR3: CASSFILAGVNEQYF. The CDR3, as DNA: TGTGCCAGCAGCTTTATCCTAGCGGGAGTCAACGAGCAGTACTTC.

This clone was seen once. The chain employs TRBV7-8 and TRBJ1-1; 7 bases are a match to TRBD1. In germline, CDR1 is SGHVS, CDR2 FQNEAQ. The CDR3 runs 15 residues. Unmatched junction bases numbered 6, after V lost 5 bases and J lost 0 bases. The CDR3 loop is CASSPRQGLNTEAFF. In nucleotides, the CDR3 is TGTGCCAGCAGCCCCCGACAGGGTTTGAACACTGAAGCTTTCTTT.

This sequence joins TRBV6-4 and TRBJ2-1, with 14 nucleotides matching TRBD2. Germline V gene lookup returns CDR1 MRHNA and CDR2 SNTAGT. V dropped 7 bases and J dropped 8; count of bases not matched to a gene: 10. The CDR3 spans 16 residues. For the CDR3, the DNA is TGTGCCAGCACTGTGACTAGCGGGAGGGCCATCGATGAGCAGTTCTTC. It codes for CASTVTSGRAIDEQFF.

The chain joins TRBV2 to TRBJ1-1; D may be TRBD1 (6 bases). V gave up 6 bases and J gave up 3 bases, with 17 bases separating them. The length of the CDR3 is 15 residues. Germline values: CDR1 SNHLY, CDR2 FYNNEI. The DNA of the CDR3 is TGTGCCAGCAGCAGAAGTACAGGGTCGTACACTGAAGCTTTCTTT. This encodes CASSRSTGSYTEAFF. Complete variable domain (other parts from reference TRBV2 and TRBJ1-1): EPEVTQTPSHQVTQMGQEVILRCVPISNHLYFYWYRQILGQKVEFLVSFYNNEISEKSEIFDDQFSVERPDGSNFTLKIRSTKLEDSAMYFCASSRSTGSYTEAFFGQGTRLTVV.

This clone was recorded only once. The chain carries TRBV5-4 and TRBJ1-1, with TRBD1 matching over 7 bases. CDR3 length: 15 residues. Unmatched junction bases numbered 7, after V lost 3 bases and J lost 2 bases. The germline V gene encodes CDR1 SGHNT and CDR2 YYREEE (reference sequence). The CDR3 loop reads CASSSPRDSNTEAFF. As DNA, the CDR3 is TGTGCCAGCAGCTCTCCGAGGGACAGCAACACTGAAGCTTTCTTT.

This clone was seen only a few times. J is TRBJ1-1 and V is TRBV5-4; a possible D gene is TRBD1 (5 bases). V lost 0 bases and J lost 1, with 10 bases in between. Germline CDR1 SGHNT, CDR2 YYREEE (reference sequence). The CDR3 length is 15 residues. The CDR3 reads CASSLGPGSNTEAFF. In DNA, the CDR3 is TGTGCCAGCAGCTTGGGTCCAGGGTCGAACACTGAAGCTTTCTTT.